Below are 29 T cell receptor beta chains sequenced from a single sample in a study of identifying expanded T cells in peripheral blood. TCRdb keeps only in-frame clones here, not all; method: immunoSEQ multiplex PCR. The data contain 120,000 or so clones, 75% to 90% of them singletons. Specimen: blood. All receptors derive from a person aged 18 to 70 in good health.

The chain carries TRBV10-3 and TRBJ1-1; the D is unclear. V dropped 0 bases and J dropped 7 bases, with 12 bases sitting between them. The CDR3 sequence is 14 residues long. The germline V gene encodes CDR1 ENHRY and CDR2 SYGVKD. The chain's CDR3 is CAISESTRNLEAFF. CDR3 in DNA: TGTGCCATCAGTGAGTCAACACGGAACCTTGAAGCTTTCTTT.

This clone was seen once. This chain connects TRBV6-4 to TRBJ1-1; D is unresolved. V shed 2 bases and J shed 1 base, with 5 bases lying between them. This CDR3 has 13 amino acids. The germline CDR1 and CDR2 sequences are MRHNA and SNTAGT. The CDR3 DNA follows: TGTGCCAGCAGTGACGAGGGGAACACTGAAGCTTTCTTT. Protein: CASSDEGNTEAFF.

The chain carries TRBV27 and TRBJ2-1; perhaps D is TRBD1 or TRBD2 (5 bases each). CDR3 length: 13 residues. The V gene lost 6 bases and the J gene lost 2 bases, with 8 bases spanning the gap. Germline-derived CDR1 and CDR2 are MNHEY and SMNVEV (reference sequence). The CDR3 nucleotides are TGTGCCAGCAGGAGGGGTACCTACAATGAGCAGTTCTTC. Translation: CASRRGTYNEQFF.

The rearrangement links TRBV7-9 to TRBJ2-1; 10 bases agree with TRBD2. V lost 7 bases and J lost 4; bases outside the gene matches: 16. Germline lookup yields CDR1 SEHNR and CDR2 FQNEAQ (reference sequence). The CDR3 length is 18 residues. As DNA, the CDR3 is TGTGCCAGCACCAAACTAGCGGGGATAAATGCGGCATACAATGAGCAGTTCTTC. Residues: CASTKLAGINAAYNEQFF.

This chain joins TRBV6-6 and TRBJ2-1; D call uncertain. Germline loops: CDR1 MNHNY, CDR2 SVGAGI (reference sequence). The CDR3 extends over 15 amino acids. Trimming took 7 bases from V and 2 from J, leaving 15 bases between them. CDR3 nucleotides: TGTGCCAGCACCAAGAAGGCTAAGACCTACAATGAGCAGTTCTTC. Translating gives CASTKKAKTYNEQFF.

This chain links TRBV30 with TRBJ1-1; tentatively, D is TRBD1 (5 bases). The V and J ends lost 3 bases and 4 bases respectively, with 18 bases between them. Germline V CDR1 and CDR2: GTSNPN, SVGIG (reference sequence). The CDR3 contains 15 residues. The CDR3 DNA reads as TGTGCCTGGAGCCCATTTCGGGGACGGTTCACTGAAGCTTTCTTT. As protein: CAWSPFRGRFTEAFF.

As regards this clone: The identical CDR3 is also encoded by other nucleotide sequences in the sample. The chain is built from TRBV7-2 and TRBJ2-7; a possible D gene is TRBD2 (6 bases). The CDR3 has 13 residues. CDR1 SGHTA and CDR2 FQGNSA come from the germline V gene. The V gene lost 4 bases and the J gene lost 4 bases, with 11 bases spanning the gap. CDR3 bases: TGTGCCAGCAGCTCCAGGCGGGGTTACGAGCAGTACTTC. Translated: CASSSRRGYEQYF.

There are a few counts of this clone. This CDR3 reads CASSPQTAVSGNTIYF. CDR3 nucleotide sequence: TGTGCCAGCAGCCCGCAGACAGCAGTCTCTGGAAACACCATATATTTT. The J gene is TRBJ1-3, the V gene TRBV14, with D possibly TRBD1 on 5 matching bases. The V end was cut by 4 bases, the J end by 0 bases, with 13 bases between. CDR3 length equals 16 residues. Germline V gene lookup returns CDR1 SGHDN and CDR2 FVKESK.

Written as DNA, the CDR3 is TGTGCCAGCAGCTTAGGATCAGCAGACACTGAAGCTTTCTTT. It encodes CASSLGSADTEAFF. The chain couples TRBV7-9 to TRBJ1-1; D remains unclear. Trimming shortened V by 1 base and J by 3 bases, and 9 bases separated the two germline ends. Germline V gene lookup returns CDR1 SEHNR and CDR2 FQNEAQ (reference sequence). This CDR3 spans 14 amino acids.

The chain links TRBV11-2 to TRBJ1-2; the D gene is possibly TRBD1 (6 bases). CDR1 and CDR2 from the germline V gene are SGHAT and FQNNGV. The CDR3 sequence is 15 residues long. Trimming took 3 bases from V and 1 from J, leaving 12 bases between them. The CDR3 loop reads CASSLNREFNYGYTF. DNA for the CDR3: TGTGCCAGCAGCTTGAACAGGGAGTTTAACTATGGCTACACCTTC.

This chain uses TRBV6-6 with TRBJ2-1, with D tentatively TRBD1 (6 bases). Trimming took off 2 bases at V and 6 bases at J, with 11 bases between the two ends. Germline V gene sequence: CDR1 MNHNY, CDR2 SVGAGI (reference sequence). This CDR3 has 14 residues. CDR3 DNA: TGTGCCAGCAGTTACCGCGGACAGTCCAATGAGCAGTTCTTC. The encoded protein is CASSYRGQSNEQFF.

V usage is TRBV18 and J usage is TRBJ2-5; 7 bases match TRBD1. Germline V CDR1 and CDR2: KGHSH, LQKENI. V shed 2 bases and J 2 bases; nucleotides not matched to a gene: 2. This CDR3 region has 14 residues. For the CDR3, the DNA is TGTGCCAGCTCACCATTACAGGGGCAAGAGACCCAGTACTTC. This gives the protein CASSPLQGQETQYF.

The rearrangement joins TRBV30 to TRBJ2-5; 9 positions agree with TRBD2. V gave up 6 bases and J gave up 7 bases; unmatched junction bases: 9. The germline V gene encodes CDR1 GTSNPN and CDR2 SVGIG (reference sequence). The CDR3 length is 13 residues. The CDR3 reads CACSASGALTQYF. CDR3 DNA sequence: TGTGCCTGTTCGGCTAGCGGGGCGCTGACCCAGTACTTC.

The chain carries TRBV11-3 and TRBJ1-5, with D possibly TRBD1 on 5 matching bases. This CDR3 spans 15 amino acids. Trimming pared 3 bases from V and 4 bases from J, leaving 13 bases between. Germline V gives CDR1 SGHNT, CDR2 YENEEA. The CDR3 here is CASSFQGGPNQPQHF. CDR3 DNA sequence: TGTGCCAGCAGCTTTCAGGGAGGTCCAAATCAGCCCCAGCATTTT.

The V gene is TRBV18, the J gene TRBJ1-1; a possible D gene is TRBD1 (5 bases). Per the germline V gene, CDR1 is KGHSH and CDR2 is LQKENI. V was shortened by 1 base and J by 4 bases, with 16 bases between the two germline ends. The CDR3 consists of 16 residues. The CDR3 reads CASSPLRGKWSTEAFF. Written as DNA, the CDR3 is TGTGCCAGCTCACCACTGAGGGGTAAATGGTCCACTGAAGCTTTCTTT.

This CDR3 reads CASSATGGAGGFQFF. The DNA of the CDR3 is TGTGCCAGCAGTGCCACAGGGGGCGCAGGTGGGTTCCAGTTCTTC. This chain connects TRBV27 to TRBJ2-1, with 9 bases matching TRBD1. The CDR3 contains 15 residues. The germline V gene encodes CDR1 MNHEY and CDR2 SMNVEV (reference sequence). With 5 bases clipped from V and 13 bases from J, the junction kept 15 bases outside the gene matches.

The CDR3 sequence: CASTPKSGTTNTGELFF. The CDR3 DNA follows: TGTGCCAGCACCCCAAAGTCGGGGACAACGAACACCGGGGAGCTGTTTTTT. The rearrangement joins TRBV13 to TRBJ2-2; D might be TRBD1 (6 bases). CDR1 and CDR2 (germline): PRHDT, FYEKMQ (reference sequence). The V and J ends lost 7 bases and 0 bases respectively, with 18 bases between them. The CDR3 is 17 amino acids. Looking up the rest from reference TRBV13 and TRBJ2-2 gives the full variable domain: AAGVIQSPRHLIKEKRETATLKCYPIPRHDTVYWYQQGPGQDPQFLISFYEKMQSDKGSIPDRFSAQQFSDYHSELNMSSLELGDSALYFCASTPKSGTTNTGELFFGEGSRLTVL.

CDR3: CASSADRGLSTEAFF. The CDR3 DNA follows: TGTGCCAGCAGCGCAGACAGGGGGCTGAGCACTGAAGCTTTCTTT. V gene TRBV9 combines with J gene TRBJ1-1, with 10 bases lining up with TRBD1. CDR3 length: 15 residues. V trimming: 3 bases; J trimming: 4 bases; junction bases outside the gene matches: 6. Per germline, CDR1 SGDLS and CDR2 YYNGEE. Combining the CDR3 with reference TRBV9 and TRBJ1-1 gives the whole variable domain DSGVTQTPKHLITATGQRVTLRCSPRSGDLSVYWYQQSLDQGLQFLIQYYNGEERAKGNILERFSAQQFPDLHSELNLSSLELGDSALYFCASSADRGLSTEAFFGQGTRLTVV.

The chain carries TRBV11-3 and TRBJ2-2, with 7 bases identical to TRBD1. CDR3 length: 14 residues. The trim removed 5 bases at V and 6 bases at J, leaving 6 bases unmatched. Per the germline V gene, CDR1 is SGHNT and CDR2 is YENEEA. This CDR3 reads CASSTVTGSGELFF. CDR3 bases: TGTGCCAGCAGCACCGTGACAGGGTCCGGGGAGCTGTTTTTT.

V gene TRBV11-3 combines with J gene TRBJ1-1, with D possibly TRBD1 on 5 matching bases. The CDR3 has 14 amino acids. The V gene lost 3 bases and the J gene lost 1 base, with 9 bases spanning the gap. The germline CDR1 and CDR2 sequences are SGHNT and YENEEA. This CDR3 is CASSLAGPNTEAFF. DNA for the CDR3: TGTGCCAGCAGCTTGGCAGGGCCGAACACTGAAGCTTTCTTT.

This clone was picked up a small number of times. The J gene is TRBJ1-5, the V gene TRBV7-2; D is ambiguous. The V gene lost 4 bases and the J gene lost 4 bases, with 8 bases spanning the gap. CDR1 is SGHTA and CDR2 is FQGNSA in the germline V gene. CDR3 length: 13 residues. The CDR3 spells CASSYRVNQPQHF. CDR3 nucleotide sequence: TGTGCCAGCAGCTATAGGGTAAATCAGCCCCAGCATTTT.

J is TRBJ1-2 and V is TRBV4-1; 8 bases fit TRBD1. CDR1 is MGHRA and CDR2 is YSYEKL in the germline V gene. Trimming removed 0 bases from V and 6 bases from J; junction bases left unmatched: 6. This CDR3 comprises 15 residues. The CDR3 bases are TGCGCCAGCAGCCAAGAGACAGGGGACCGGAATGGCTACACCTTC. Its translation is CASSQETGDRNGYTF.

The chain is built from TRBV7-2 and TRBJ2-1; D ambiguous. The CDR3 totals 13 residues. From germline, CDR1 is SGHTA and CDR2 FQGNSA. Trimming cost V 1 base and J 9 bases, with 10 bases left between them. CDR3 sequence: CASSLGGRGEQFF. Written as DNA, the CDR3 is TGTGCCAGCAGCTTAGGGGGTCGCGGTGAGCAGTTCTTC.

In DNA, the CDR3 is TGTGCCTCCTCCTTTGTCGGACAGCCCCAGCATTTT. Translated, it gives CASSFVGQPQHF. V and J are TRBV27 and TRBJ1-5; D remains ambiguous. V gave up 11 bases and J gave up 7 bases, with 15 bases separating them. CDR1 is MNHEY, CDR2 SMNVEV, per germline (reference sequence). The CDR3 has 12 residues.

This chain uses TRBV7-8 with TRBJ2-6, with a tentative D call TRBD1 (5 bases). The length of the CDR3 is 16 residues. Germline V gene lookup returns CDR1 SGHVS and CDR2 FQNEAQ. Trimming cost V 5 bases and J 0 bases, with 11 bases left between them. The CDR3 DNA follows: TGTGCCAGCAGCAATAATCAGGGCTCTGGGGCCAACGTCCTGACTTTC. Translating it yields CASSNNQGSGANVLTF.

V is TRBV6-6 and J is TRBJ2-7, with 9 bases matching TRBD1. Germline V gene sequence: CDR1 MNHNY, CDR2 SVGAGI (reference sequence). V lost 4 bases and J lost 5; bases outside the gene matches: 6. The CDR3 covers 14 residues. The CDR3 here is CASSSTDRGNEQYF. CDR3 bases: TGTGCCAGCAGTTCCACGGACAGGGGCAACGAGCAGTACTTC.

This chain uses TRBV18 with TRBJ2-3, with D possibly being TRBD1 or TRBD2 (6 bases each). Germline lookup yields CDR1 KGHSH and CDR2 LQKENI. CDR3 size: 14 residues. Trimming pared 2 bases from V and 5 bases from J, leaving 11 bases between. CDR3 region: CASSPTGRRDTQYF. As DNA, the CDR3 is TGTGCCAGCTCACCAACAGGGAGGAGAGATACGCAGTATTTT.

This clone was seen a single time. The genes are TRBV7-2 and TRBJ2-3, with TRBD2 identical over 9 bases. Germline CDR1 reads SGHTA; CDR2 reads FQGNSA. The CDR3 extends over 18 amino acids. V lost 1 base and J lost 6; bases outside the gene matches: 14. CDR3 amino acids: CASSLVPSGSGGGDTQYF. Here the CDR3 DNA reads TGTGCCAGCAGCTTAGTTCCGTCGGGTAGCGGGGGAGGGGATACGCAGTATTTT.

CDR3 region: CASSGGQMNTEAFF. The DNA of the CDR3 is TGTGCCAGCAGCGGCGGACAGATGAACACTGAAGCTTTCTTT. This rearrangement joins TRBV9 to TRBJ1-1, with D tentatively TRBD1 (6 bases). CDR1 and CDR2 (germline): SGDLS, YYNGEE. This CDR3 comprises 14 residues. The germline V and J ends were trimmed by 3 bases and 0 bases, with 9 bases remaining between them.